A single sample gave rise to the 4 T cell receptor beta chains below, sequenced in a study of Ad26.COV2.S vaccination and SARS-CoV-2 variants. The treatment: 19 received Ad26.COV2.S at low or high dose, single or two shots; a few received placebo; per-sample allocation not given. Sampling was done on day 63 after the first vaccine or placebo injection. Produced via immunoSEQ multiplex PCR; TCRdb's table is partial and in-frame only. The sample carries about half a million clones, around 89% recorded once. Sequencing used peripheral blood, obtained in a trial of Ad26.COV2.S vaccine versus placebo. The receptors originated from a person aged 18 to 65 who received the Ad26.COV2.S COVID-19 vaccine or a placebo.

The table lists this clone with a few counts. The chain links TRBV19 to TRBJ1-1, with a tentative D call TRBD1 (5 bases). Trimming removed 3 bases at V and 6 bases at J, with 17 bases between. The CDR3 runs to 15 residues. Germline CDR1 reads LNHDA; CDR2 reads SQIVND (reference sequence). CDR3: CASSISAGSIPEAFF. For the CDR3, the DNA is TGTGCCAGTAGTATTTCCGCAGGGAGTATACCTGAAGCTTTCTTT.

CDR3 coding DNA: TGTGCCAGCAGCTTAGTTGGACAGGGGGCAACAGATACGCAGTATTTT. Translated: CASSLVGQGATDTQYF. V gene TRBV11-2 combines with J gene TRBJ2-3; TRBD1 matches at 11 bases. CDR3 length: 16 amino acids. The trim removed 1 base at V and 3 bases at J, leaving 3 bases unmatched. Germline loops: CDR1 SGHAT, CDR2 FQNNGV.

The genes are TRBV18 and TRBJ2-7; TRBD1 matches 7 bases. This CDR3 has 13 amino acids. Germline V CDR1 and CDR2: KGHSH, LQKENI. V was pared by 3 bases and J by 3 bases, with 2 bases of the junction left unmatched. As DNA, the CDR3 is TGTGCCAGCTCACCGACAGGGTACTACGAGCAGTACTTC. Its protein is CASSPTGYYEQYF.

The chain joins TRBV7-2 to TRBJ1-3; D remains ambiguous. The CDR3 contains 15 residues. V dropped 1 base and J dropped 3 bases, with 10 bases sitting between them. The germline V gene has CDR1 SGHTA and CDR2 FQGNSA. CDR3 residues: CASSLVRGYGNTIYF. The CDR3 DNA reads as TGTGCCAGCAGCTTAGTGCGAGGGTATGGAAACACCATATATTTT.